This T cell receptor (beta chain) derives from a study of tumor-infiltrating lymphocytes in glioblastoma multiforme. General observations from the study: Detected clone frequencies may not reflect cell counts, being RNA-based. TCR plus mutation findings rest on a single glioblastoma patient. No surface-marker sorting into functional T cell subtypes was done.

As regards this clonotype: Its antigen is undetermined.

Multiple V-beta primers and a C-beta primer amplified TCRB from RNA. Unique molecular identifiers were not described for the libraries. MiXCR was run by TCRdb on the multiplex PCR reads, yielding one entry per CDR3 protein. Of around 8,600 distinct CDR3 sequences listed, around three quarters were seen once; the top ten hold about 78%. There are 13 residues in the CDR3. The V and J ends lost 8 bases and 10 bases respectively, with 19 bases between them. Per germline, CDR1 SGHTA and CDR2 FQGTGA. This chain connects TRBV7-3 to TRBJ2-3, with D possibly called TRBD1 or TRBD2 (5 bases each). The source is a male donor with glioblastoma. Sequences were obtained from brain tumor tissue. DNA for the CDR3: TGTGCCAGCGGAGCTGGGGCCGGGGATGCGCAGTATTTT. Translation gives CASGAGAGDAQYF.